This entry lists 26 T cell receptor beta chains sequenced from one sample in a study of blood T cell repertoires in COVID-19. Profiled with immunoSEQ multiplex PCR; TCRdb holds only in-frame clones, not every one. The repertoire includes 200,000 or so clones, 84% of them detected once, and 4% to 6% sits in the top ten. Sequencing was carried out using peripheral blood. Source of these receptors: a woman between 65 and 79 years old with active or convalescent COVID-19.

The chain carries TRBV24-1 and TRBJ2-1; D is perhaps TRBD2 (5 bases). Between the trimmed V and J ends, which lost 1 base and 3 bases, there was a span of 9 bases. This CDR3 has 15 amino acids. Per the germline V gene, CDR1 is KGHDR and CDR2 is SFDVKD. The CDR3 DNA is TGTGCCACCAGTGATTTAGTTGGGAGCTACAATGAGCAGTTCTTC. Its protein product is CATSDLVGSYNEQFF.

Details on this clone: Within the sample, other DNA sequences also encode this same CDR3. In DNA form, the CDR3 reads TGTGCCAGCAGCCTCCGGACTAGCGGGAGGGAGACCCAGTACTTC. Its translation is CASSLRTSGRETQYF. The genes are TRBV3-1 (or the pseudogene TRBV3-2) and TRBJ2-5; TRBD2 matches 14 bases. V lost 4 bases to trimming and J lost 5 bases; unmatched junction nucleotides: 3. The CDR3 is 15 amino acids. Germline V gives CDR1 LGHDT, CDR2 YNNKEL (reference sequence).

The chain joins TRBV6-1 to TRBJ1-6; weak D call: TRBD1 (6 bases). The germline V and J ends were trimmed by 4 bases and 7 bases, with 20 bases remaining between them. Looked up from germline, CDR1 is MNHNS and CDR2 is SASEGT. This CDR3 is built from 17 residues. In DNA, the CDR3 is TGTGCCAGCAGTGCGAACGTAGTGGGGGCACTGAATTCACCCCTCCACTTT. Residues: CASSANVVGALNSPLHF.

This clone was observed once. The chain recombines TRBV6-5 with TRBJ1-3; possibly TRBD1 for D (6 bases). Germline loops: CDR1 MNHEY, CDR2 SVGAGI. V was cut by 5 bases and J by 1 base, with 9 bases left in between. This CDR3 has 14 amino acids. Here the CDR3 DNA reads TGTGCCAGCAGTAATGGACAGTCTGGAAACACCATATATTTT. Protein product: CASSNGQSGNTIYF.

The chain is built from TRBV18 and TRBJ2-3, with 9 bases aligning to TRBD2. The V gene's germline CDR1 is KGHSH and CDR2 LQKENI. The CDR3 spans 15 residues. V gave up 6 bases and J gave up 0 bases; unmatched junction bases: 4. CDR3 region: CASSRTSGSTDTQYF. The CDR3 DNA reads as TGTGCCAGCTCTAGAACTAGCGGGAGCACAGATACGCAGTATTTT.

The chain is built from TRBV6-5 and TRBJ1-1; tentative D call: TRBD1 (5 bases). CDR1 is MNHEY, CDR2 SVGAGI, per germline. The CDR3 length is 14 residues. Between the trimmed V and J ends, which lost 6 bases and 1 base, there was a span of 12 bases. The chain's CDR3 is CASRRDSSNTEAFF. The CDR3 DNA is TGTGCCAGCAGACGAGACAGCTCGAACACTGAAGCTTTCTTT.

CDR3 sequence (DNA): TGTGCCAGCAGTGGACACCGTTACGAGCAGTACTTC. Its translation is CASSGHRYEQYF. The chain employs TRBV2 and TRBJ2-7; D is unclear. The CDR3 contains 12 residues. In germline, CDR1 is SNHLY, CDR2 FYNNEI. V lost 4 bases, J lost 4 bases, and 8 bases lay in between.

This chain links TRBV6-2 or TRBV6-3 with TRBJ2-7; TRBD2 agrees at 11 bases. This CDR3 is built from 15 residues. CDR1 is MNHEY and CDR2 is SVGEGT in the germline V gene. The J segment lost 2 bases and the V segment lost 5 bases, leaving 5 bases of the junction unmatched. The CDR3 protein is CASSIAGGLAYEQYF. CDR3 coding DNA: TGTGCCAGCAGTATAGCGGGAGGGCTGGCCTACGAGCAGTACTTC.

This rearrangement joins TRBV5-1 to TRBJ1-4, with D unresolved. V was clipped by 0 bases and J by 0 bases, with 6 bases between them. Germline V gene sequence: CDR1 SGHRS, CDR2 YFSETQ. This CDR3 region has 15 residues. The CDR3 spells CASSLDAATNEKLFF. The CDR3 region has the DNA TGCGCCAGCAGCTTGGATGCAGCAACTAATGAAAAACTGTTTTTT.

The chain links TRBV7-9 to TRBJ2-1; 9 bases agree with TRBD1. CDR1 and CDR2 from the germline V gene are SEHNR and FQNEAQ (reference sequence). The CDR3 loop spans 16 amino acids. V was clipped by 1 base and J by 6 bases; unmatched bases: 7. The CDR3 spells CASSLDSGQGRNEQFF. The CDR3 nucleotides read TGTGCCAGCAGCTTAGATTCGGGACAGGGACGCAATGAGCAGTTCTTC.

The chain joins TRBV6-5 to TRBJ2-1; 7 bases agree with TRBD1. This CDR3 is 15 amino acids long. The V segment lost 7 bases and the J segment 3 bases; nucleotides outside the gene matches: 9. Germline assignment: CDR1 MNHEY and CDR2 SVGAGI. DNA for the CDR3: TGTGCCAGCATTCCACCGGGACAGATCTACAATGAGCAGTTCTTC. Its translation: CASIPPGQIYNEQFF.

This sequence joins TRBV19 and TRBJ2-4; the D gene is possibly TRBD1 (5 bases). Trimming removed 5 bases at V and 3 bases at J, with 14 bases between. Germline CDR1 is LNHDA and CDR2 is SQIVND (reference sequence). The CDR3 has 15 amino acids. The CDR3 region has the DNA TGTGCCAGTAGTCCTCCAGGGTCCGACAAAAACATTCAGTACTTC. Translating gives CASSPPGSDKNIQYF.

J is TRBJ2-3 and V is TRBV18; D gene unclear. Trimming took 3 bases from V and 2 from J, leaving 15 bases between them. The CDR3 spans 16 residues. CDR1 is KGHSH, CDR2 LQKENI, per germline. This chain's CDR3 is CASSPGGGYSTDTQYF. The CDR3 DNA is TGTGCCAGCTCACCGGGTGGCGGATACTCCACAGATACGCAGTATTTT. The whole variable domain, filled in from reference TRBV18 and TRBJ2-3, reads NAGVMQNPRHLVRRRGQEARLRCSPMKGHSHVYWYRQLPEEGLKFMVYLQKENIIDESGMPKERFSAEFPKEGPSILRIQQVVRGDSAAYFCASSPGGGYSTDTQYFGPGTRLTVL.

V and J are TRBV11-2 and TRBJ2-3; maybe TRBD1 (6 bases). The length of the CDR3 is 18 residues. V shed 3 bases and J shed 2 bases, with 21 bases lying between them. Germline lookup yields CDR1 SGHAT and CDR2 FQNNGV. The CDR3 nucleotides are TGTGCCAGCAGCTTGCGGGCCACGACAGGCCCTTTCACAGATACGCAGTATTTT. Translating it yields CASSLRATTGPFTDTQYF.

For the CDR3, the DNA is TGTGCCAGTACCCAGGACAGGGCGAACTATGGCTACACCTTC. This encodes CASTQDRANYGYTF. V usage is TRBV19 and J usage is TRBJ1-2; 8 nucleotides line up with TRBD1. The CDR3 spans 14 residues. Trimming took 7 bases from V and 2 from J; bases not matched to a gene: 6. Germline values: CDR1 LNHDA, CDR2 SQIVND (reference sequence).

The V gene is TRBV6-5, the J gene TRBJ1-1; D may be TRBD1 (6 bases). The CDR3 spans 13 residues. V lost 8 bases, J lost 5 bases, and 15 bases lay in between. The V gene's germline CDR1 is MNHEY and CDR2 SVGAGI. The CDR3 is CASSDGRGTEAFF. The CDR3 region has the DNA TGTGCCAGCTCCGACGGCAGGGGTACTGAAGCTTTCTTT.

The chain combines TRBV11-2 with TRBJ2-5; D perhaps matches TRBD1 (6 bases). This CDR3 comprises 14 residues. V dropped 2 bases and J dropped 7 bases, with 14 bases sitting between them. Looked up from germline, CDR1 is SGHAT and CDR2 is FQNNGV. CDR3 residues: CASSLTWGRVTQYF. In nucleotides, the CDR3 is TGTGCCAGCAGCTTAACTTGGGGGCGTGTGACCCAGTACTTC.

The chain couples TRBV6-5 to TRBJ2-2, with TRBD2 as a possible D gene (6 bases). Germline CDR1 MNHEY, CDR2 SVGAGI. The V end lost 7 bases, the J end lost 7 bases, and 19 bases lay between the germline ends. This CDR3 contains 15 residues. CDR3 DNA: TGTGCCAGCACCCACAACCTTGCGACTAGCGGGGAGCTGTTTTTT. It specifies CASTHNLATSGELFF.

This clone was counted once. V gene TRBV5-1 combines with J gene TRBJ2-2, with D possibly TRBD1 on 5 matching bases. Germline V gene sequence: CDR1 SGHRS, CDR2 YFSETQ. The CDR3 has 14 residues. V was clipped by 2 bases and J by 1 base, with 6 bases between them. CDR3 amino acids: CASSLTGNTGELFF. The CDR3 DNA reads as TGCGCCAGCAGCTTAACAGGGAACACCGGGGAGCTGTTTTTT.

The rearrangement uses TRBV19 and TRBJ2-1; TRBD2 matches 10 bases. Germline loops: CDR1 LNHDA, CDR2 SQIVND (reference sequence). V dropped 8 bases and J dropped 4; count of bases not matched to a gene: 5. The CDR3 contains 14 residues. CDR3 nucleotide sequence: TGTGCCAGTCAGCGGGAGGGGAAATACAATGAGCAGTTCTTC. Amino acid sequence: CASQREGKYNEQFF.

The V and J genes are TRBV11-2 and TRBJ1-2; D gene uncertain. Germline V gene lookup returns CDR1 SGHAT and CDR2 FQNNGV. Trimming stripped 0 bases from V and 4 bases from J, with 9 bases between. This CDR3 is built from 14 residues. The CDR3, as DNA: TGTGCCAGCAGCTTAGATGCAGGCTCCTATGGCTACACCTTC. Amino acids: CASSLDAGSYGYTF.

In its sample, this clone was seen once. V and J are TRBV2 and TRBJ1-2, with TRBD1 matching over 7 bases. The CDR3 is made up of 18 amino acids. V shed 3 bases and J 6 bases; nucleotides not matched to a gene: 19. CDR1 and CDR2 (germline): SNHLY, FYNNEI. This CDR3 is CASSERIAPRGDRHGYTF. Written as DNA, the CDR3 is TGTGCCAGCAGTGAGAGGATAGCACCCAGGGGGGATCGGCATGGCTACACCTTC.

Only a few counts were recorded for this clone. V and J are TRBV24-1 and TRBJ2-1, with D possibly TRBD2 on 6 matching bases. CDR1 and CDR2 (germline): KGHDR, SFDVKD. Trimming pared 5 bases from V and 1 base from J, leaving 11 bases between. The CDR3 spans 15 residues. The CDR3 here is CATSGTTRSYNEQFF. CDR3 in DNA: TGTGCCACCAGTGGGACTACCAGATCCTACAATGAGCAGTTCTTC.

This clone has only one observation. This CDR3 is CASSPGQGRTDTQYF. CDR3 coding DNA: TGTGCCAGCAGCCCCGGACAGGGTAGAACAGATACGCAGTATTTT. The chain recombines TRBV5-6 with TRBJ2-3; 8 positions match TRBD1. The CDR3 runs 15 residues. Per germline, CDR1 SGHDT and CDR2 YYEEEE. V lost 4 bases to trimming and J lost 3 bases; unmatched junction nucleotides: 7.

This chain links TRBV24-1 with TRBJ2-3, with TRBD1 identical over 8 bases. The length of the CDR3 is 15 residues. Germline CDR1 is KGHDR and CDR2 is SFDVKD. With 9 bases clipped from V and 6 bases from J, the junction kept 13 bases outside the gene matches. The CDR3 loop reads CATSIRGRQGDTQYF. As DNA, the CDR3 is TGTGCCACCTCGATCAGGGGGCGGCAAGGGGATACGCAGTATTTT.

This clone was seen only once. This chain connects TRBV28 to TRBJ2-7; no reliable D call. The germline V gene has CDR1 MDHEN and CDR2 SYDVKM. This CDR3 has 16 amino acids. V lost 3 bases and J 2 bases, leaving 17 bases between the germline ends. CDR3: CASSFYRSARTYEQYF. The CDR3, as DNA: TGTGCCAGCAGTTTCTACCGCTCCGCTCGAACCTACGAGCAGTACTTC.